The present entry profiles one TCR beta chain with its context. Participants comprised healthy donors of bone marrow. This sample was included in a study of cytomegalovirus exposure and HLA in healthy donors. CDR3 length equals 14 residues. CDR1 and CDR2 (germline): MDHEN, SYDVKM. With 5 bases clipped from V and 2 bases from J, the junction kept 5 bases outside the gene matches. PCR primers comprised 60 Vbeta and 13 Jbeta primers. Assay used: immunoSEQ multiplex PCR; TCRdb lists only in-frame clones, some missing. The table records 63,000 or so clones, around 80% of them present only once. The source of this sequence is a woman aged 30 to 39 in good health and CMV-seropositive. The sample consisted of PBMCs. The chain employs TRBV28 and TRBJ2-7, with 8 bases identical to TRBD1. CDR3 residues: CASSLGQATYEQYF. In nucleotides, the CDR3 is TGTGCCAGCAGTCTGGGACAGGCTACCTACGAGCAGTACTTC.